Listed below are T cell receptor beta chains from one sample, sequenced in a study of T cells in tuberculosis. TCRdb's table, derived via immunoSEQ multiplex PCR, lists solely in-frame clones and lacks some. This table holds about 36,000 clones, roughly 92% found once. Sequencing was performed on PBMCs. All receptors derive from a donor aged 10-30 years with latent tuberculosis or without tuberculosis infection. Each CDR3 is given with its conserved first and last residue. Fields, in order: CDR3 DNA, CDR3 protein, J gene, clone size, D gene, CDR3 length, V gene. A D gene is named only where the DNA matches it firmly. Only part of the rows carry a size: once, few, many, or a class if the clone is expanded.

cdr3_nt: TGTGCTAGTGGTTTGGTACGTGGGGAGCGGACTGAAGCTTTCTTT
cdr3_aa: CASGLVRGERTEAFF
j_call: TRBJ1-1
clone_size: once
d_call: .
cdr3_length: 15
v_call: TRBV12-5

cdr3_nt: TGTGCCAGCAGCAGGGGATTAGACTATGGCTACACCTTC
cdr3_aa: CASSRGLDYGYTF
j_call: TRBJ1-2
clone_size: .
d_call: .
cdr3_length: 13
v_call: TRBV5-4

cdr3_nt: TGTGCCAGCAGCTCCACTACTGACAGGGGTGGCTACACCTTC
cdr3_aa: CASSSTTDRGGYTF
j_call: TRBJ1-2
clone_size: few
d_call: TRBD1
cdr3_length: 14
v_call: TRBV7-9

cdr3_nt: TGTGCCAGTAGTATAATTAGGACAGTTACCTCCTACGAGCAGTACTTC
cdr3_aa: CASSIIRTVTSYEQYF
j_call: TRBJ2-7
clone_size: .
d_call: .
cdr3_length: 16
v_call: TRBV19

cdr3_nt: TGTGCCAGCAGCTTGGGGAGCTTGCCGACCTACGAGCAGTACTTC
cdr3_aa: CASSLGSLPTYEQYF
j_call: TRBJ2-7
clone_size: .
d_call: .
cdr3_length: 15
v_call: TRBV7-2

cdr3_nt: TGTGCCAGCAGCTCGGGACTAGCGGGGGCACTCTCCTACGAGCAGTACTTC
cdr3_aa: CASSSGLAGALSYEQYF
j_call: TRBJ2-7
clone_size: once
d_call: TRBD2
cdr3_length: 17
v_call: TRBV5-4

cdr3_nt: TGTGCCAGCAGTGAAGCGGGGGGTGAGTACTTC
cdr3_aa: CASSEAGGEYF
j_call: TRBJ2-7
clone_size: .
d_call: .
cdr3_length: 11
v_call: TRBV2

cdr3_nt: TGTGCCAGCAGTCCTACACCGGGACAGGGGGGCTACGAGCAGTACTTC
cdr3_aa: CASSPTPGQGGYEQYF
j_call: TRBJ2-7
clone_size: .
d_call: TRBD1
cdr3_length: 16
v_call: TRBV28

cdr3_nt: TGTGCCAGCAGCTCCCGGCGTTCGGGGTCGTTCTCTGGAAACACCATATATTTT
cdr3_aa: CASSSRRSGSFSGNTIYF
j_call: TRBJ1-3
clone_size: .
d_call: .
cdr3_length: 18
v_call: TRBV11-1

cdr3_nt: TGTGCCAGCAGTCCGGCGGTTCGGGGGAAGGGCCAGCCCCAGCATTTT
cdr3_aa: CASSPAVRGKGQPQHF
j_call: TRBJ1-5
clone_size: .
d_call: .
cdr3_length: 16
v_call: TRBV27

cdr3_nt: TGCGCCAGCAGGTTACAGGGGGATGGTGGCTACACCTTC
cdr3_aa: CASRLQGDGGYTF
j_call: TRBJ1-2
clone_size: .
d_call: TRBD1
cdr3_length: 13
v_call: TRBV4-1

cdr3_nt: TGTGCCAGCAGACGGACAGGGGTTAACACCGGGGAGCTGTTTTTT
cdr3_aa: CASRRTGVNTGELFF
j_call: TRBJ2-2
clone_size: .
d_call: TRBD1
cdr3_length: 15
v_call: TRBV6-1

cdr3_nt: TGTGCCAGCAGCGTAGTGCTCCGGGGCTCCTACAATGAGCAGTTCTTC
cdr3_aa: CASSVVLRGSYNEQFF
j_call: TRBJ2-1
clone_size: .
d_call: .
cdr3_length: 16
v_call: TRBV9

cdr3_nt: TGTGCCAGCAGTTACTCGAGAGGGAACAATGAGCAGTTCTTC
cdr3_aa: CASSYSRGNNEQFF
j_call: TRBJ2-1
clone_size: once
d_call: .
cdr3_length: 14
v_call: TRBV6-5

cdr3_nt: TGTGCCAGCAGTGAAGCAGGGGCCGGGGAAGCTTTCTTT
cdr3_aa: CASSEAGAGEAFF
j_call: TRBJ1-1
clone_size: .
d_call: .
cdr3_length: 13
v_call: TRBV6-1

cdr3_nt: TGTGCCTGGAGTGTAATCGGCAGGGCAAATCAGCCCCAGCATTTT
cdr3_aa: CAWSVIGRANQPQHF
j_call: TRBJ1-5
clone_size: once
d_call: .
cdr3_length: 15
v_call: TRBV30

cdr3_nt: TGTGCCAGCAGCCGCGGACAAAAGGACGTCCTGACTTTC
cdr3_aa: CASSRGQKDVLTF
j_call: TRBJ2-6
clone_size: .
d_call: .
cdr3_length: 13
v_call: TRBV4-2

cdr3_nt: TGTGCCAGCAGCTCCCCTTCAGGGAACTATGGCTACACCTTC
cdr3_aa: CASSSPSGNYGYTF
j_call: TRBJ1-2
clone_size: .
d_call: .
cdr3_length: 14
v_call: TRBV5-8

cdr3_nt: TGTGCCAGTAGTATAAGGGGACAGGTTCCGAACACTGAAGCTTTCTTT
cdr3_aa: CASSIRGQVPNTEAFF
j_call: TRBJ1-1
clone_size: few
d_call: TRBD1
cdr3_length: 16
v_call: TRBV19

cdr3_nt: TGTGCCACCAGCAGAGGTCGGCGGAGCTCTGGAAACACCATATATTTT
cdr3_aa: CATSRGRRSSGNTIYF
j_call: TRBJ1-3
clone_size: .
d_call: .
cdr3_length: 16
v_call: TRBV15

cdr3_nt: TGTGCCAGCAGCCCGGACAGGGAGGGGAATGAAAAACTGTTTTTT
cdr3_aa: CASSPDREGNEKLFF
j_call: TRBJ1-4
clone_size: .
d_call: TRBD1
cdr3_length: 15
v_call: TRBV5-8

cdr3_nt: TGCGCCAGCAGCCTACGAGGCTACAATGAGCAGTTCTTC
cdr3_aa: CASSLRGYNEQFF
j_call: TRBJ2-1
clone_size: .
d_call: .
cdr3_length: 13
v_call: TRBV5-1